This T cell receptor beta chain was recovered during a study of cytomegalovirus exposure and HLA in healthy donors (dated by TCRdb to 2016 to 2017). For context, the study as a whole: According to an earlier analysis of 587 of the donors, 200 million or so T cells yielded 117 million unique TCR beta sequences and about 300 Gb of sequence data. Because of strong linkage in the cohort, five DR-DQ haplotypes were treated as single units for association and clustering. An earlier analysis of several hundred of the donors used high-throughput TCR beta sequencing to judge whether each TCR beta V gene segment behaved as functional or pseudogenic. Along with the approximately 620-subject first cohort, a separate validation cohort of about 110 different subjects was used. On average, 235,054 unique TCR beta nucleotide sequences were sequenced per donor among about 400 genotyped donors of the cohort, with roughly a sixth of those sequences being non-productive. Using immunosequencing, the study profiled T cell repertoires from 500 to 800 subjects and related those repertoires to cytomegalovirus serostatus. High-throughput TCR immunosequencing, statistical association of individual TCRs with disease status, and machine learning were combined to predict cytomegalovirus infection status. The later analysis used no new phenotypic data to find candidate immune exposures, relying instead on TCR beta sequences and their occurrence across donors. About 310 gigabases of sequencing data and approximately 84 million unique TCR sequences were included in an early release covering roughly 600 HLA-typed donors. Genome-wide SNP genotypes for about three fifths of the roughly 700 donors were used in a later genetic analysis, which treated that subset as a discovery cohort. Of the roughly 400 genotyped donors, roughly 85% fell in the genetic ancestry cluster associated with self-reported Caucasian donors. Both class I and class II loci were covered by HLA typing, at four-digit resolution. Donor age, sex, ethnicity and CMV serostatus were collected together with the repertoire data. The study aimed to test whether cataloging public T cell receptors could reveal signatures of past pathogen exposure. Every repertoire in the discovery cohort had been generated on one and the same sequencing platform. The number of donors typed differed by locus, with 629-630 for A, B, C, DRB1 and DQB1, roughly 520 for DQA1, over 600 for DPA1, and around 460 for DPB1. A later analysis re-analyzed previously published TCR beta repertoires from roughly 630 donors and added high-resolution HLA genotyping to study TCR occurrence patterns. Points the paper makes about the study in general: In vitro tests confirmed that a few of the cytomegalovirus-associated TCR beta chains recognize cytomegalovirus antigens. Specific HLA alleles were associated with roughly 16,000 TCR beta sequences at a false discovery rate of 0.05 in a later analysis. A further reported finding was that TCR beta sequences accurately predicted the HLA-A and HLA-B alleles for most subjects in the first cohort. A later analysis reported that several top co-occurrence clusters appeared linked to parvovirus B19, influenza, CMV and Epstein-Barr virus. Correlated functional status among segregating V segments might reflect linkage disequilibrium, but an unknown experimental factor could not be ruled out. In a later analysis, HLA-associated TCR beta chains were found to be more clonally expanded and to have lower generation probabilities than equally common non-associated chains. A later analysis found that most CMV-associated TCR beta chains appeared HLA-restricted, with HLA associations seemingly driven largely by CMV exposure. It was suggested by the authors that the approach could potentially be generalized to other disease states and immunological phenotypes. Some IMGT-functional V segments, including TRBV6-2 and TRBV6-3, could not be distinguished by the 87-base-pair reads and were therefore excluded. The earlier analysis of nearly 600 of the donors excluded roughly 16 rarely observed V segments, including chromosome 9 orphons, because counts were too low. Across donors, most TCR sequences were observed very rarely, whereas some public TCRs were present in many individuals. A group of highly shared sequence variants was considered likely to be a technical artifact of the sequencing pipeline. In a later genetic analysis, fewer N-insertions in productive TCRs were reported among donors in an Asian-associated ancestry cluster than the roughly 700-donor mean. HLA typing was unavailable for some donors at each locus, so association tests used only the typed subset. A total of about 180 TCR beta chains were listed by the study as associated with cytomegalovirus. Cytomegalovirus status was reported to be diagnosed by the classifier with high specificity and sensitivity in both the original and validation cohorts. Immune exposure information for the cohort was limited to CMV serostatus. Broadly in line with IMGT annotations, most TCR beta V segments showed up in productive rearrangements about 87% or about 30% of the time in an earlier analysis of 450 to 600 of the donors. According to a later analysis, TCR association rates differed among HLA loci, with DRB1 alleles showing the most associated TCRs and HLA-C alleles showing the fewest. Roughly uniform sequencing depth across donors was assumed in presence/absence analyses, although this assumption may not hold. In this cohort, only TCR beta chains were sequenced, and detectable features were limited by the absence of alpha or paired-chain data. A later genetic analysis associated a missense DCLRE1C variant with V-gene and J-gene trimming of TCR beta chains, and an independent cohort replicated the association. Strong co-occurrence of HLA alleles, especially DR and DQ, made assigning TCR associations to individual alleles difficult.

Reading the germline V gene (reference sequence) gives CDR1 MNHEY and CDR2 SMNVEV. The CDR3, cysteine through phenylalanine, is 17 amino acids long. Solely the CDR3 DNA is kept, with 51 bases framed from the first base. Between the V and J ends, shortened by 5 bases and 0 bases respectively, the junction contains 14 bases. The library was generated by the immunoSEQ multiplex PCR assay. For the multiplex PCR, a mixture combining 60 forward primers for TCR Vbeta segments and 13 reverse primers for TCR Jbeta segments was used. The CDR3 region of rearranged TCR beta genes was amplified from genomic DNA with a multiplex PCR assay. The amplified TCR beta libraries were sequenced on the Illumina HiSeq System as 87-base-pair reads. Regarding the original processing steps: A later analysis tallied tens of millions of unique TCR beta chains across the 640 or so repertoires, and around 10 million of those chains were shared by two or more donors. Raw reads were error-corrected and collapsed into unique sequences with a nearest-neighbor algorithm that merged closely related sequences to remove PCR and sequencing errors. CDR3 sequences were aligned to IMGT reference sequences to assign V, D and J gene segments. For a sequence to be retained, a match of at least six nucleotides to both a V gene segment and a J gene segment was required. A rearrangement counted as productive if the CDR3 had no stop codons and remained in frame with V and J, and every other rearrangement counted as non-productive. Following IMGT convention, CDR3 was defined as the stretch from the second conserved V-encoded cysteine to the conserved J-encoded phenylalanine. Sequences without an unambiguous match to a single V gene segment were excluded from the earlier analysis of 587 of the donors. An earlier analysis of fewer than 750 of the donors classified V segments as functional when productive rearrangements were above 56.7% and as segregating when the standard deviation between donors was above 5%. To diagnose cytomegalovirus status from the catalog of TCR beta chain sequences, a statistical classification framework was built. In a later analysis, V and J genes were assigned by comparing TCR nucleotide sequences against IMGT/GENE-DB human TR gene sequences. In a later analysis, CDR3 sequences and most-parsimonious VDJ recombination scenarios were assigned using the TCRdist pipeline. In a later analysis, every TCR beta chain was defined by the combination of its CDR3 amino acid sequence and its V-gene family, and reads without a unique V-gene family were dropped. In a later analysis, approximately 640 highly shared, low-generation-probability nucleotide sequences were removed to address suspected cross-contamination and a sequencing artifact. A later analysis calculated a clonal expansion index for each public chain from normalized within-repertoire ranks of inferred template counts. In a later analysis, generation probabilities were computed using a VDJ recombination model fitted to out-of-frame rearrangements, and the results were checked against IGoR. In a later analysis, hypergeometric tests were used to score TCR-TCR, TCR-HLA and TCR-CMV co-occurrence, with a repertoire-size bias correction applied to TCR pairs. In a later analysis, false discovery rates were estimated by permuting HLA or CMV assignments 20 times. In a later analysis, co-occurring TCRs were grouped using DBSCAN, and TCRdist sequence similarity was added for clustering within HLA-allele-positive subsets. Repertoires with fewer than 30,000 or more than 120,000 public chains, plus five repertoires with anomalous nucleotide sharing, were excluded from co-occurrence clustering. TCRdb provides this immuneACCESS table in a form limited to in-frame rearrangements. Some clones are lacking; in checked studies, under half of them reflect an unresolved V gene, and why the rest are absent is not known. The V and J calls and clone size are taken from that table; D and trimming were inferred from the DNA. The sample has some 170,000 clones on record, 70% to 90% of them singletons. 7% of the sample is in the top ten clones.

Points on this clone: The specificity of this receptor is unknown. Base-call qualities are not available, and no considerably larger clone is one nucleotide away.

The cohort comprised some 730 healthy bone marrow donors. Cohort members were all nominally healthy when sampled, although unrecorded immune exposures were likely present. The donor tested CMV seropositive, placing the donor among the approximately 310 seropositive members of the cohort. Every donor gave a peripheral blood sample, and the peripheral blood mononuclear cells from that sample were used for TCR beta sequencing. Genomic DNA was extracted from the blood cell samples with the Qiagen DNeasy Blood Extraction Kit. This sequence uses TRBV27 and TRBJ2-6; D gene: possibly TRBD1, on 7 matching bases. The sample was PBMCs. This sequence originates from a woman younger than 45 in good health and CMV-seropositive. The base sequence is TGTGCCAGCAGTCCCAGGGGGGCAAACTCTGGGGCCAACGTCCTGACTTTC. This yields the protein CASSPRGANSGANVLTF.